This T cell receptor beta chain is drawn from a study of shared clonotypes between healthy human individuals. Points from the study as a whole: Around 5.4% of naive CD4 clonotypes were common to several donors.

Concerning this clone: Its target is not known. The same CDR3 is also encoded by other DNA sequences in this sample.

Researchers ran the assay at a deep level. When replicate PCRs were run on sorted subsets, they used about 220 ng DNA, some 30,000 T cell genomes. Only in-frame clones appear in the TCRdb table, and some are missing; sequencing was by immunoSEQ multiplex PCR. The sample holds 2,500,000 or so clones; more than 90% are singletons and the top ten take over 0.12%. V was pared by 4 bases and J by 2 bases, with 10 bases between. The CDR3 extends over 14 amino acids. Germline CDR1 and CDR2: SGHNT and YYREEE (reference sequence). The receptor comes from a young man in good health. Sequenced material: naive CD4+ T cells sorted from blood. The subset is: CD45RA+ positively selected. The J gene is TRBJ2-1, the V gene TRBV5-4, with D unresolved. Here the CDR3 reads CASSDKGTYNEQFF. CDR3 nucleotide sequence: TGTGCCAGCAGCGATAAGGGAACCTACAATGAGCAGTTCTTC.